Here is one TCR beta chain with its context. Its recognized antigen is unknown. There are no base qualities to consult, and no much larger clone falls within one base. This entry belongs to a study of CD4 T cells in relation to SARS-CoV-2 and coronaviruses (dated by TCRdb to 2020 to 2022). At the level of the whole study: HLA restriction was mapped for shared crossreactive spike epitopes using patient-derived lymphoblastoid cell lines. At the level of individual TCR clonotypes, the study evaluated whether memory CD4+ T cells crossreact between the spike proteins of SARS-CoV-2 and those of common cold coronaviruses. Samples from a few pre-COVID donors and the naive versus memory experiments were sequenced with the Adaptive Biotechnologies TCR-sequencing kit; other data were Illumina-based. Expansion assays from other donors in the study were sequenced with a different, Illumina-based TCR-beta assay.

Sequences SQVTM (CDR1) and ANQGSEA (CDR2) are obtained from the germline V gene. Trimming takes 8 bases from V and 7 bases from J, and the germline ends sit 21 bases apart. Including cysteine and phenylalanine, the CDR3 has 14 amino acids. The kept DNA is CDR3 alone, 42 bases in frame from the first base. Points the paper makes about the study in general: Compared with monoreactive clones, crossreactive clones had significantly weaker SARS-CoV-2-driven expansion, a result consistent with antigenic imprinting. Memory CD4+ clonotypes crossrecognizing SARS-CoV-2 and at least one common cold coronavirus spike were found in around 59% of donors. The study was constrained by small numbers of patients and of tested TCRs. Pre-pandemic and post-infection samples were not both contributed by any donor, so tracing of the source of pre-existing responses was limited. Crossreactivity analysis centred on spike protein, so crossreactivity against other viral proteins was not assessed. Naive versus memory sequencing indicated the assay detects memory recall responses rather than primary responses primed during culture.

Deep-resolution immunoSEQ TCR-beta sequencing was performed on DNA from uncultured naive and memory CD4+ T cells. On the study's bioinformatics: During preprocessing, nonproductive sequences were removed, as were CDR3s that did not start with C, did not end with F or W, or were shorter than 7 amino acids. Cultured and uncultured naive and memory CD4+ repertoires were searched for previously identified spike- and CEF-reactive CDR3s. Pairwise Levenshtein distance, computed with the stringdist R package after three terminal residues were trimmed from each end, was used as the measure of CDR3 homology. The immuneACCESS repertoire file appears here via TCRdb, limited to in-frame rearrangements. These files lack a portion of the clones; in checked studies, under half of the deficit traces to unresolved V genes, and the cause of the others is not known. That table supplies the V and J calls and clone size; D and trimming were determined from the DNA. The sample yields tens of thousands of clones; roughly 93% were counted once. The ten largest clones take up around 0.25% of the sample.

CD4+ T cells from unexposed donors were collected before the COVID-19 pandemic (2011-2018). Naive and memory CD4+ T cells were separated from cryopreserved PBMCs by CD4 enrichment followed by EasySep naive CD4+ T cell enrichment. Leukapheresis product for the unexposed donors was bought commercially. Ficoll-Paque PLUS gradient centrifugation was used to isolate PBMCs from either whole blood or leukapheresis product. PBMCs were either cryopreserved at -140 degrees C or used fresh in the expansion assay. The QIAamp Micro DNA Kit was used to extract genomic DNA from the CD4+ T cells. The chain is encoded by TRBV29-1 joined to TRBJ2-1; a tentative D match to TRBD1 spans 5 bases. The sample was naive CD4+ T cells from PBMCs. Read against the paper, the sample's cell subset or site label means: naive CD4+ T cells isolated by negative enrichment. The receptor's source is a human donor in good health. The nucleotide sequence is given as TGCAGCATGTCGCCCAGGGCGACGCGGAATGAGCAGTTCTTC. It specifies CSMSPRATRNEQFF.